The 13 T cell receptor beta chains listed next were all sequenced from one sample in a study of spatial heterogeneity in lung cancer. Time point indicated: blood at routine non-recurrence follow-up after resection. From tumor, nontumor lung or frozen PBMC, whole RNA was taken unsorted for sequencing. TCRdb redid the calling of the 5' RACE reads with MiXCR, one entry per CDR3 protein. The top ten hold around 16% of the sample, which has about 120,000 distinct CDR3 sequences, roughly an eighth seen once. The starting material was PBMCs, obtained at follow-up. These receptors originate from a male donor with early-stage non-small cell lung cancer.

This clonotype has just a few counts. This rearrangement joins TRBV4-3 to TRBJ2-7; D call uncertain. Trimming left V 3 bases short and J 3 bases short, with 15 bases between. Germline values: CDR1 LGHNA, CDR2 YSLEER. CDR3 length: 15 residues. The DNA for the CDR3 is TGCGCCAGCAGCCATCATCAGCAACCCCACTACGAGCAGTACTTC. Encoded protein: CASSHHQQPHYEQYF.

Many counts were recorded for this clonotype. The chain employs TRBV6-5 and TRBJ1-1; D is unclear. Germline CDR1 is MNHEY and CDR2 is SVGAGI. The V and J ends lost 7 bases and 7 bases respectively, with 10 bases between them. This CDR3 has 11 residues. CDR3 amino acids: CASTFGDEAFF. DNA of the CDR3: TGTGCCAGCACCTTTGGGGATGAAGCTTTCTTT.

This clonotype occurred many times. CDR3 DNA sequence: TGTGCCAGCAGCTTGGCAACAGTGAACACTGAAGCTTTCTTT. It yields the protein CASSLATVNTEAFF. V is TRBV5-6 and J is TRBJ1-1; D gene ambiguous. The CDR3 is made up of 14 amino acids. Trimming took 0 bases from V and 0 from J, leaving 6 bases between them. The germline gives CDR1 SGHDT, CDR2 YYEEEE.

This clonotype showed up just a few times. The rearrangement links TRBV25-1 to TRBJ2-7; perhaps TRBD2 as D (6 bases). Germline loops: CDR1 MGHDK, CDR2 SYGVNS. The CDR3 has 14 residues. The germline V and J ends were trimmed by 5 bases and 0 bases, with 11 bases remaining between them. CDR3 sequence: CASSYSGSSYEQYF. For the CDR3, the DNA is TGTGCCAGCAGTTATAGCGGATCCTCCTACGAGCAGTACTTC.

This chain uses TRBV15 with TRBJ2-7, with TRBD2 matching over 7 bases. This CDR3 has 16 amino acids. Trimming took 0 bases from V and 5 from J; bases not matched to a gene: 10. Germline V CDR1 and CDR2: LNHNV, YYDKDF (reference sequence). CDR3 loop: CATSREMGGDANEQYF. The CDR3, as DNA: TGTGCCACCAGCAGAGAGATGGGAGGGGATGCGAACGAGCAGTACTTC.

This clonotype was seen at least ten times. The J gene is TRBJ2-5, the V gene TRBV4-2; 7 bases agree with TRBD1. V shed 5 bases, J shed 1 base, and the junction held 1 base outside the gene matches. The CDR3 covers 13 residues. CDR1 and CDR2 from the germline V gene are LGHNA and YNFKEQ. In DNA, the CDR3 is TGTGCCAGCAGCGACAGGGCCCAAGAGACCCAGTACTTC. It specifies CASSDRAQETQYF.

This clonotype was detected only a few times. CDR3: CASSPLQVTNTGELFF. The CDR3 DNA follows: TGTGCCAGCTCACCACTCCAGGTGACGAACACCGGGGAGCTGTTTTTT. The chain links TRBV18 to TRBJ2-2; D gene unclear. Trimming cost V 1 base and J 0 bases, with 9 bases left between them. The CDR3 runs to 16 residues. CDR1 and CDR2 from the germline V gene are KGHSH and LQKENI.

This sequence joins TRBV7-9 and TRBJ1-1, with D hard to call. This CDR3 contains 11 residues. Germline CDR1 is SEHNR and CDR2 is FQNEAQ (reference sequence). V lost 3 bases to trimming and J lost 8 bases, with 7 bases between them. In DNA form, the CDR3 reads TGTGCCAGCAGCTTTACGGTAGAAGCTTTCTTT. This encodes CASSFTVEAFF.

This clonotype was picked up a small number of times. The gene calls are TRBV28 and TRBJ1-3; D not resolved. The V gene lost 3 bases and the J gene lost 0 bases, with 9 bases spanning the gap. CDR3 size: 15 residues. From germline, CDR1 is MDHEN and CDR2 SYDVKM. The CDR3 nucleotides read TGTGCCAGCAGTTTTTACCGGAACTCTGGAAACACCATATATTTT. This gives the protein CASSFYRNSGNTIYF.

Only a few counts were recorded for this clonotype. In DNA, the CDR3 is TGTGCCAGCAGTGCGAGCTTTCGGACCCAGTACTTC. It codes for CASSASFRTQYF. The V and J genes are TRBV12-3 or TRBV12-4 and TRBJ2-5; D is unclear. V was cut by 5 bases and J by 7 bases, with 11 bases left in between. This CDR3 has 12 amino acids.

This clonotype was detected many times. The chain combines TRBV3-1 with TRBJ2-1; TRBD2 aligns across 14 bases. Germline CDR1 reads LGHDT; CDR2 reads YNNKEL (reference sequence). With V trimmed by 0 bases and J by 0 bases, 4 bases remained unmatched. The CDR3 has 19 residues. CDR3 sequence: CASSQEGLAGAYSYNEQFF. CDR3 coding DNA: TGTGCCAGCAGCCAAGAGGGACTAGCGGGGGCGTACTCCTACAATGAGCAGTTCTTC.

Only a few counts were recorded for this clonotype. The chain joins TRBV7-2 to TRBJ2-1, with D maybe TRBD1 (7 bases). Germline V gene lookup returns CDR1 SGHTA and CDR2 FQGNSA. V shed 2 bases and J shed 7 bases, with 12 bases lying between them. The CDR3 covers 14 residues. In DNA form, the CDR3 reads TGTGCCAGCAGCTTAAAGGGGGCGGGGAATGAGCAGTTCTTC. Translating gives CASSLKGAGNEQFF.

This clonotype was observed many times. In DNA form, the CDR3 reads TGTGCCAGCAGTCGTACAGGGATTAACTATGGCTACACCTTC. Translated, it gives CASSRTGINYGYTF. The chain employs TRBV12-3 or TRBV12-4 and TRBJ1-2, with a weak D call TRBD1 (6 bases). The CDR3 length is 14 residues. With 5 bases removed from V and 1 base from J, the gap between germline ends came to 11 bases.